Each of the 31 T cell receptor beta chains below was sequenced from the same sample in a study of glioma-infiltrating T cells (dated by TCRdb to about 2016). The data were produced on an Illumina MiSeq. The iRepertoire nested amplicon-rescue multiplex PCR (arm-PCR) platform was used to amplify TCR alpha and beta CDR3 regions from RNA. The public reads were reanalyzed by TCRdb: fastp trimming at Q25, MiXCR alignment, in-frame beta chains only. Each entry merges the rows of one CDR3 protein and shows their most common DNA and genes. This sample holds more than 85,000 distinct CDR3 sequences; approximately 26% were observed only once. The ten largest make up around a third of the sample. Sample: glioma tissue, nonneoplastic brain tissue, or PBMCs (not recorded which). Receptors originate from a human donor with low-grade glioma or glioblastoma, undergoing nonglioma brain surgery, or in good health (not recorded which).

In its sample, this clonotype was seen many times. This chain uses TRBV4-3 with TRBJ2-4; no reliable D call. Germline CDR1 and CDR2: LGHNA and YSLEER. The V end was cut by 0 bases, the J end by 7 bases, with 10 bases between. The CDR3 length is 14 residues. CDR3 nucleotides: TGCGCCAGCAGCCAAGAGAGAAAGTGGAACATTCAGTACTTC. It is translated as CASSQERKWNIQYF.

This clonotype was observed many times. This chain connects TRBV7-3 to TRBJ1-2; D remains unclear. V was trimmed by 5 bases and J by 8 bases, leaving 15 bases between them. Germline CDR1 SGHTA, CDR2 FQGTGA. This CDR3 is built from 13 residues. CDR3: CASSRGGGFGYTF. Written as DNA, the CDR3 is TGTGCCAGCAGCAGAGGCGGAGGGTTCGGCTACACCTTC.

This clonotype was detected a few times. The V and J genes are TRBV20-1 and TRBJ2-1; D is uncertain. CDR1 DFQATT and CDR2 SNEGSKA come from the germline V gene (reference sequence). This CDR3 is 11 amino acids long. V lost 4 bases and J 8 bases, leaving 9 bases between the germline ends. CDR3 nucleotides: TGCAGTGCTAACAGAGCCTATGAGCAGTTCTTC. Translated: CSANRAYEQFF.

There are many counts of this clonotype. The rearrangement joins TRBV27 to TRBJ2-3, with TRBD2 matching over 8 bases. The CDR3 extends over 16 amino acids. The germline gives CDR1 MNHEY, CDR2 SMNVEV (reference sequence). V shed 7 bases, J shed 4 bases, and the junction held 13 bases outside the gene matches. CDR3 nucleotides: TGTGCCAGCATCTCAAGGGCGGGAGGTCCGCCAGATACGCAGTATTTT. This encodes CASISRAGGPPDTQYF.

For this clonotype: This may stem from a read error, because a much larger clone lies one nucleotide away. V gene TRBV19 combines with J gene TRBJ2-1; 8 nucleotides align to TRBD1. The CDR3 extends over 13 amino acids. The germline gives CDR1 LNHDA, CDR2 SQIVND (reference sequence). J lost 10 bases, V lost 1 base, and 3 bases had no gene match. This chain's CDR3 is CASSIAGGYEQFF. CDR3 bases: TGTGCCAGTAGTATAGCAGGGGGCTACGAGCAGTTCTTC.

This clonotype showed up many times. DNA for the CDR3: TGCAGTGCTCTGGGGGCAGGGCGCAATTCACCCCTCCACTTT. Its protein product is CSALGAGRNSPLHF. V and J are TRBV20-1 and TRBJ1-6, with D possibly TRBD1 on 6 matching bases. The CDR3 contains 14 residues. Per the germline V gene, CDR1 is DFQATT and CDR2 is SNEGSKA (reference sequence). V was pared by 5 bases and J by 7 bases, with 15 bases between.

This chain links TRBV12-5 with TRBJ1-2; D unclear. CDR3 length: 15 residues. Trimming stripped 6 bases from V and 3 bases from J, with 17 bases between. Germline-derived CDR1 and CDR2 are LGHNT and FRNRAP. DNA for the CDR3: TGTGCTAGTGGCCCGCCGGAGGGCCCCTACTATGGCTACACCTTC. Translating gives CASGPPEGPYYGYTF.

Ten or more counts support this clonotype. This chain connects TRBV4-1 to TRBJ2-7; TRBD1 agrees at 7 bases. Germline V lookup: CDR1 MGHRA, CDR2 YSYEKL. The length of the CDR3 is 15 residues. Losses at the gene ends were 3 bases for V and 0 bases for J; bases not matched to a gene: 5. This CDR3 is CASSQTNRGSYEQYF. CDR3 in DNA: TGCGCCAGCAGCCAGACGAACAGGGGCTCCTACGAGCAGTACTTC.

On this clonotype: At one of its ends the junction is not consistent with the germline gene, which may arise from a read error. The J gene is TRBJ2-7, the V gene TRBV20-1, with D perhaps TRBD1 or TRBD2 (5 bases each). The CDR3 is 13 amino acids. Germline V gives CDR1 DFQATT, CDR2 SNEGSKA (reference sequence). The CDR3 reads CSASGLQSYKQYF. Here the CDR3 DNA reads TGTAGTGCCTCGGGGCTCCAGTCCTACAAGCAGTACTTC.

This clonotype was detected ten times or more. V usage is TRBV7-2 and J usage is TRBJ2-7; no reliable D call. The CDR3 spans 13 residues. Germline-derived CDR1 and CDR2 are SGHTA and FQGNSA. V lost 1 base and J lost 11, with 15 bases in between. CDR3 protein: CASSLDERQVKYF. The CDR3 DNA follows: TGTGCCAGCAGCTTAGATGAGCGACAAGTCAAGTACTTC.

This clonotype was observed at least ten times. The V gene is TRBV15, the J gene TRBJ2-3; 8 bases agree with TRBD2. CDR1 is LNHNV, CDR2 YYDKDF, per germline (reference sequence). The V segment lost 8 bases and the J segment 0 bases; nucleotides outside the gene matches: 7. This CDR3 comprises 15 residues. The chain's CDR3 is CATVLSGASTDTQYF. Here the CDR3 DNA reads TGTGCCACCGTGCTTAGCGGGGCGAGCACAGATACGCAGTATTTT.

This clonotype was seen at least ten times. This chain connects TRBV20-1 to TRBJ2-1, with D possibly TRBD2 on 6 matching bases. CDR3 length: 15 amino acids. Trimming took 5 bases from V and 4 from J, leaving 18 bases between them. CDR1 DFQATT and CDR2 SNEGSKA come from the germline V gene (reference sequence). The CDR3 reads CSAYRGPSVYNEQFF. CDR3 sequence (DNA): TGCAGTGCTTACCGAGGGCCTAGCGTTTACAATGAGCAGTTCTTC.

Concerning this clonotype itself: One base away lies a much larger clone, so this may be a sequencing read error. V and J are TRBV7-9 and TRBJ1-4; no clear D. Germline V gives CDR1 SEHNR, CDR2 FQNEAQ (reference sequence). Trimming took off 4 bases at V and 7 bases at J, with 13 bases between the two ends. CDR3 length: 14 residues. The CDR3 nucleotides are TGTGCCAGCAGCTCCTCGGGCGCAATTGAAAAACTGTTTTTT. This encodes CASSSSGAIEKLFF. Full variable domain (outside the CDR3, taken from reference TRBV7-9 and TRBJ1-4): DTGVSQNPRHKITKRGQNVTFRCDPISEHNRLYWYRQTLGQGPEFLTYFQNEAQLEKSRLLSDRFSAERPKGSFSTLEIQRTEQGDSAMYLCASSSSGAIEKLFFGSGTQLSVL.

This clonotype was seen just once. The V gene is TRBV13, the J gene TRBJ2-5; D not resolved. CDR1 is PRHDT and CDR2 is FYEKMQ in the germline V gene (reference sequence). The CDR3 sequence is 15 residues long. Trimming pared 8 bases from V and 2 bases from J, leaving 18 bases between. DNA for the CDR3: TGTGCCAGCTCCCAACCCGACGCCCCACAAGAGACCCAGTACTTC. Its translation: CASSQPDAPQETQYF.

Concerning this clonotype itself: Possible read error: a much larger clone is one base away. V is TRBV3-1 and J is TRBJ1-5, with D unclear. Trimming removed 2 bases at V and 8 bases at J, with 10 bases between. From germline, CDR1 is LGHDT and CDR2 YNNKEL (reference sequence). The CDR3 covers 13 residues. The CDR3 nucleotides read TGTGCCAGCAGCCAAATACCAGTGGAGCCCCAGCATTTT. Protein product: CASSQIPVEPQHF.

This clonotype was recorded at least ten times. The V and J genes are TRBV28 and TRBJ1-2; 7 bases map to TRBD1. This CDR3 spans 15 amino acids. CDR1 and CDR2 (germline): MDHEN, SYDVKM. The J segment lost 6 bases and the V segment lost 2 bases, leaving 9 bases of the junction unmatched. This CDR3 is CASSLTYRGVDGYTF. In nucleotides, the CDR3 is TGTGCCAGCAGTTTAACCTACAGGGGTGTCGATGGCTACACCTTC.

This clonotype was picked up many times. The chain employs TRBV29-1 and TRBJ1-4, with 9 nucleotides matching TRBD1. Unmatched junction bases numbered 7, after V lost 3 bases and J lost 8 bases. CDR1 and CDR2 (germline): SQVTM, ANQGSEA. This CDR3 is 14 amino acids long. Here the CDR3 reads CSVEVQGAGEKLFF. CDR3 in DNA: TGCAGCGTTGAGGTACAGGGGGCAGGCGAAAAACTGTTTTTT.

This clonotype appeared many times. The chain is built from TRBV7-2 and TRBJ2-7; TRBD2 aligns across 10 bases. Germline V CDR1 and CDR2: SGHTA, FQGNSA. The junction had 6 bases not matched to a gene; V was cut back by 1 base and J by 3 bases. There are 16 residues in the CDR3. In DNA form, the CDR3 reads TGTGCCAGCAGCTTAGGCCCAACTAGCGGGGTCTACGAGCAGTACTTC. Its translation is CASSLGPTSGVYEQYF.

As to this clonotype: This could be a read error, since a much larger clone is one nucleotide away. The chain employs TRBV2 and TRBJ1-3; no reliable D call. Germline V CDR1 and CDR2: SNHLY, FYNNEI. The CDR3 has 14 residues. The CDR3 DNA reads TGTGCCAGCAGTGCTGGGGAGGCTGGAAGCACCATATATTTT. Translating it yields CASSAGEAGSTIYF.

This clonotype was seen once. The rearrangement joins TRBV11-2 to TRBJ2-4; possible D gene TRBD1, 5 bases. Germline V gives CDR1 SGHAT, CDR2 FQNNGV. The V gene lost 5 bases and the J gene lost 9 bases, with 14 bases spanning the gap. The CDR3 is made up of 13 amino acids. The CDR3 is CASSVATVGIQYF. In DNA, the CDR3 is TGTGCCAGCAGCGTCGCGACAGTCGGCATTCAGTACTTC.

This clonotype was detected ten times or more. This sequence joins TRBV27 and TRBJ2-7; 9 bases agree with TRBD2. With 2 bases clipped from V and 7 bases from J, the junction kept 6 bases outside the gene matches. The length of the CDR3 is 14 residues. In germline, CDR1 is MNHEY, CDR2 SMNVEV (reference sequence). The CDR3 nucleotides read TGTGCCAGCAGTTTAAGTAGCGGGAGCTCGGAGCAGTACTTC. Amino acids: CASSLSSGSSEQYF.

For this clonotype: This may be a read error: a much more frequent sequence differs by one nucleotide. The J gene is TRBJ1-4, the V gene TRBV7-9; unclear D gene. Trimming pared 5 bases from V and 7 bases from J, leaving 11 bases between. The CDR3 consists of 13 residues. The germline V gene has CDR1 SEHNR and CDR2 FQNEAQ (reference sequence). DNA of the CDR3: TGTGCCAGCAGCCCCGGTGGGGTTGAAAAACTGTTTTTT. Translated, it gives CASSPGGVEKLFF. Full variable domain (remainder filled in from reference TRBV7-9 and TRBJ1-4): DTGVSQNPRHKITKRGQNVTFRCDPISEHNRLYWYRQTLGQGPEFLTYFQNEAQLEKSRLLSDRFSAERPKGSFSTLEIQRTEQGDSAMYLCASSPGGVEKLFFGSGTQLSVL.

This clonotype was picked up many times. This sequence joins TRBV6-2 or TRBV6-3 and TRBJ2-7; D is uncertain. Germline V gene lookup returns CDR1 MNHEY and CDR2 SVGEGT. The V end was cut by 2 bases, the J end by 4 bases, with 9 bases between. The length of the CDR3 is 13 residues. CDR3 region: CASSYGIGYEQYF. DNA for the CDR3: TGTGCCAGCAGTTACGGGATAGGATACGAGCAGTACTTC.

This clonotype was counted ten times or more. V is TRBV10-3 and J is TRBJ1-4; no clear D. This CDR3 comprises 13 residues. Trimming left V 2 bases short and J 8 bases short, with 9 bases between. CDR1 ENHRY and CDR2 SYGVKD come from the germline V gene. The CDR3 bases are TGTGCCATCAGTGAGGAGGGCCAGGAAAAACTGTTTTTT. Translating gives CAISEEGQEKLFF.

This clonotype came up many times. This chain links TRBV28 with TRBJ2-7; a possible D gene is TRBD2 (6 bases). The CDR3 consists of 14 residues. Trimming took 3 bases from V and 6 from J, leaving 15 bases between them. CDR1 and CDR2 from the germline V gene are MDHEN and SYDVKM. The chain's CDR3 is CASSFGREAGEQYF. In nucleotides, the CDR3 is TGTGCCAGCAGTTTTGGCAGGGAAGCGGGCGAGCAGTACTTC.

This clonotype was counted many times. The CDR3 DNA sequence: TGCAGTGCTAGCGGGGGGGGTTACGAGCAGTACTTC. Translating it yields CSASGGGYEQYF. The chain recombines TRBV20-1 with TRBJ2-7; TRBD2 agrees at 8 bases. CDR1 and CDR2 from the germline V gene are DFQATT and SNEGSKA (reference sequence). The V gene end was trimmed by 3 bases and the J gene end by 4 bases; junction bases not matched to a gene: 2. This CDR3 has 12 amino acids.

In this sample, this clonotype turned up many times. This rearrangement joins TRBV7-2 to TRBJ2-3; 8 bases agree with TRBD1. Germline assignment: CDR1 SGHTA and CDR2 FQGNSA. There are 15 residues in the CDR3. J lost 7 bases, V lost 5 bases, and 11 bases had no gene match. CDR3: CASSPGTGKLHTQYF. In DNA form, the CDR3 reads TGTGCCAGCAGCCCGGGGACAGGCAAACTTCATACGCAGTATTTT.

This clonotype was detected ten times or more. The chain recombines TRBV6-2 or TRBV6-3 with TRBJ2-7, with D unresolved. The CDR3 sequence is 14 residues long. Trimming stripped 0 bases from V and 4 bases from J, with 10 bases between. In germline, CDR1 is MNHEY, CDR2 SVGEGT. CDR3 nucleotides: TGTGCCAGCAGTTACTCCCGTGGGTTTTACGAGCAGTACTTC. Protein product: CASSYSRGFYEQYF.

This clonotype came up many times. The chain links TRBV6-1 to TRBJ2-7; maybe TRBD1 (5 bases). Germline V lookup: CDR1 MNHNS, CDR2 SASEGT. The V gene lost 7 bases and the J gene lost 5 bases, with 33 bases spanning the gap. The CDR3 runs to 19 residues. CDR3 loop: CASTFRGHKENPPADEQYF. The CDR3 coding sequence is TGTGCCAGCACATTTCGAGGACACAAAGAGAACCCACCTGCGGACGAGCAGTACTTC.

This clonotype showed up many times. This sequence joins TRBV7-9 and TRBJ2-1; D tentatively reads TRBD1 or TRBD2 (5 bases each). CDR1 SEHNR and CDR2 FQNEAQ come from the germline V gene (reference sequence). The CDR3 is 12 amino acids. V dropped 1 base and J dropped 12 bases, with 10 bases sitting between them. CDR3 bases: TGTGCCAGCAGCTTAGGAGGGGTAAGGCAGTTCTTC. Amino acids: CASSLGGVRQFF.

This clonotype was counted many times. This sequence joins TRBV15 and TRBJ1-5, with 10 positions matching TRBD1. This CDR3 is 16 amino acids long. V lost 1 base, J lost 7 bases, and 7 bases stayed unmatched. Germline V gene lookup returns CDR1 LNHNV and CDR2 YYDKDF (reference sequence). CDR3 nucleotide sequence: TGTGCCACCAGCAGAGGCGAGGGACAGGGGAGACAGCCCCAGCATTTT. Amino acid sequence: CATSRGEGQGRQPQHF.